A single sample gave rise to the 21 T cell receptor beta chains below, sequenced in a study of cytomegalovirus exposure and HLA in healthy donors. Use of 60 Vbeta and 13 Jbeta primers characterized the PCR. TCRdb's table, derived via immunoSEQ multiplex PCR, lists solely in-frame clones and lacks some. The sample has a few hundred thousand clones, around 83% seen once. Input material: PBMCs. These receptors were obtained from a girl aged 5-17 years in good health and CMV-seronegative.

This clone has a single count. V is TRBV2 and J is TRBJ1-1; TRBD1 is a possible D gene (5 bases). The CDR3 is made up of 14 amino acids. Germline assignment: CDR1 SNHLY and CDR2 FYNNEI. Trimming left V 6 bases short and J 4 bases short, with 15 bases between. CDR3 region: CASSALAGPTEAFF. For the CDR3, the DNA is TGTGCCAGCAGCGCCCTGGCAGGGCCCACTGAAGCTTTCTTT.

The chain has TRBV27 and TRBJ1-2, with 8 positions matching TRBD1. V was clipped by 3 bases and J by 6 bases; unmatched bases: 9. Germline CDR1 MNHEY, CDR2 SMNVEV (reference sequence). This CDR3 is built from 15 residues. The DNA for the CDR3 is TGTGCCAGCAGTTTTGGGCAGGGGGCTGGGAATGGCTACACCTTC. Encoded protein: CASSFGQGAGNGYTF.

The J gene is TRBJ2-5, the V gene TRBV9; D is undetermined. V lost 3 bases and J 7 bases, leaving 7 bases between the germline ends. Germline assignment: CDR1 SGDLS and CDR2 YYNGEE. CDR3 length: 11 amino acids. In nucleotides, the CDR3 is TGTGCCAGCAGCGCCGGTGGGACCCAGTACTTC. Translating it yields CASSAGGTQYF.

The V call is TRBV7-9, the J call TRBJ2-1, with D possibly being TRBD2 (5 bases). The length of the CDR3 is 15 residues. The germline V and J ends were trimmed by 3 bases and 0 bases, with 9 bases remaining between them. Germline CDR1 reads SEHNR; CDR2 reads FQNEAQ (reference sequence). CDR3 bases: TGTGCCAGCAGCTTCGGGGATCTCTCCTACAATGAGCAGTTCTTC. It encodes CASSFGDLSYNEQFF.

This sequence joins TRBV4-1 and TRBJ2-1; D perhaps matches TRBD1 (6 bases). This CDR3 is 15 amino acids long. Trimming left V 1 base short and J 6 bases short, with 13 bases between. Germline V gives CDR1 MGHRA, CDR2 YSYEKL. Here the CDR3 DNA reads TGCGCCAGCAGCCAAGCTCCGGCCAGGGGCAATGAGCAGTTCTTC. Translation gives CASSQAPARGNEQFF.

This clone was found once. The J gene is TRBJ1-4, the V gene TRBV6-1; 8 nucleotides align to TRBD1. The CDR3 extends over 15 amino acids. J was trimmed by 5 bases and V by 0 bases; bases with no gene match: 2. CDR1 and CDR2 from the germline V gene are MNHNS and SASEGT. For the CDR3, the DNA is TGTGCCAGCAGTGAAGCGTGGACAGGGAATGAAAAACTGTTTTTT. Translated: CASSEAWTGNEKLFF.

The chain is built from TRBV2 and TRBJ1-3, with 11 bases identical to TRBD1. The CDR3 length is 16 residues. With 7 bases clipped from V and 0 bases from J, the junction kept 5 bases outside the gene matches. Germline assignment: CDR1 SNHLY and CDR2 FYNNEI. The CDR3 here is CASTGTGGYSGNTIYF. The CDR3, as DNA: TGTGCCAGCACCGGGACAGGGGGTTACTCTGGAAACACCATATATTTT. The whole variable domain, filled in from reference TRBV2 and TRBJ1-3, reads EPEVTQTPSHQVTQMGQEVILRCVPISNHLYFYWYRQILGQKVEFLVSFYNNEISEKSEIFDDQFSVERPDGSNFTLKIRSTKLEDSAMYFCASTGTGGYSGNTIYFGEGSWLTVV.

This chain joins TRBV18 and TRBJ2-7; 9 bases line up with TRBD2. Germline CDR1 reads KGHSH; CDR2 reads LQKENI. CDR3 length equals 14 residues. J gave up 3 bases and V 6 bases, and 6 bases lay outside the gene matches. The CDR3 DNA follows: TGTGCCAGCTCTTGGCGGGAGGGCGGCTACGAGCAGTACTTC. It yields the protein CASSWREGGYEQYF.

The rearrangement joins TRBV27 to TRBJ2-1; TRBD2 matches at 12 bases. CDR3 size: 18 residues. Germline trimming cut 5 bases from V and 2 bases from J; bases unmatched to any gene: 10. Looked up from germline, CDR1 is MNHEY and CDR2 is SMNVEV (reference sequence). CDR3 in DNA: TGTGCCAGCAGTCCCGACCCCCTAGCGGGAGGGCCCTACAATGAGCAGTTCTTC. Protein product: CASSPDPLAGGPYNEQFF.

This chain uses TRBV18 with TRBJ2-7; TRBD2 aligns across 9 bases. This CDR3 is built from 16 residues. Germline lookup yields CDR1 KGHSH and CDR2 LQKENI. J lost 2 bases, V lost 1 base, and 6 bases had no gene match. The CDR3 coding sequence is TGTGCCAGCTCACCACGCGGGGGGGATGGCACCTACGAGCAGTACTTC. Its protein is CASSPRGGDGTYEQYF.

The chain has TRBV15 and TRBJ1-5; the D is unclear. The CDR3 runs to 14 residues. Trimming removed 1 base at V and 5 bases at J, with 9 bases between. Germline CDR1 is LNHNV and CDR2 is YYDKDF (reference sequence). CDR3 sequence reads: CATSRGFTDQPQHF. CDR3 coding DNA: TGTGCCACCAGCAGAGGGTTTACAGATCAGCCCCAGCATTTT.

The chain couples TRBV28 to TRBJ1-4, with D maybe TRBD1 (6 bases). Germline lookup yields CDR1 MDHEN and CDR2 SYDVKM. V was clipped by 3 bases and J by 8 bases, with 22 bases between them. The CDR3 is 17 residues long. Here the CDR3 reads CASSFKNLRQEREKLFF. CDR3 DNA: TGTGCCAGCAGTTTTAAGAATCTGAGACAGGAAAGGGAAAAACTGTTTTTT.

CDR3 DNA sequence: TGCGCCAGCAGTGGGACAGGGTTGGAAGAGACCCAGTACTTC. This sequence encodes CASSGTGLEETQYF. The chain employs TRBV10-1 and TRBJ2-5, with 8 bases aligning to TRBD1. Germline values: CDR1 WNHNN, CDR2 SYGVQD (reference sequence). The CDR3 is 14 residues long. V lost 4 bases to trimming and J lost 3 bases; unmatched junction nucleotides: 4.

Written as DNA, the CDR3 is TGCGCCAGCAGCTTACAACCTACAGGGGGAGGGAATCAGCCCCAGCATTTT. Its protein product is CASSLQPTGGGNQPQHF. The chain is built from TRBV5-1 and TRBJ1-5, with 8 bases matching TRBD1. The CDR3 length is 17 residues. Germline trimming cut 2 bases from V and 4 bases from J; bases unmatched to any gene: 11. Germline CDR1 reads SGHRS; CDR2 reads YFSETQ. Full variable domain (outside the CDR3, taken from reference TRBV5-1 and TRBJ1-5): KAGVTQTPRYLIKTRGQQVTLSCSPISGHRSVSWYQQTPGQGLQFLFEYFSETQRNKGNFPGRFSGRQFSNSRSEMNVSTLELGDSALYLCASSLQPTGGGNQPQHFGDGTRLSIL.

This chain links TRBV4-2 with TRBJ1-5, with D tentatively TRBD1 (6 bases). Germline V lookup: CDR1 LGHNA, CDR2 YNFKEQ. V was trimmed by 0 bases and J by 5 bases, leaving 14 bases between them. This CDR3 comprises 16 residues. Here the CDR3 DNA reads TGTGCCAGCAGCCAAGATCCGGGGGGCGAGGATCAGCCCCAGCATTTT. Translated, it gives CASSQDPGGEDQPQHF.

The V and J genes are TRBV6-1 and TRBJ1-5; D unresolved. Germline-derived CDR1 and CDR2 are MNHNS and SASEGT. Deletions cut 4 bases from V and 9 bases from J, with 16 bases between. The CDR3 is made up of 14 amino acids. CDR3 coding DNA: TGTGCCAGCAGTGTTGAAGGAACGAGGCCGCCCCAGCATTTT. It encodes CASSVEGTRPPQHF.

Regarding this clone: One end of the junction does not line up with germline, which may come from a read error. The rearrangement links TRBV7-9 to TRBJ1-2; 7 bases map to TRBD1. This CDR3 region has 11 residues. From germline, CDR1 is SEHNR and CDR2 FQNEAQ (reference sequence). In DNA form, the CDR3 reads TGTTCCAGCAGCTACAGGGGCGGCTACACCTTC. This gives the protein CSSSYRGGYTF.

This chain joins TRBV19 and TRBJ1-2; 10 bases line up with TRBD1. V trimming: 3 bases; J trimming: 8 bases; junction bases outside the gene matches: 9. The CDR3 length is 15 residues. The germline V gene encodes CDR1 LNHDA and CDR2 SQIVND (reference sequence). As DNA, the CDR3 is TGTGCCAGTAGTATGACGAGGGGGACAGGGGAAGGCTACACCTTC. Translating it yields CASSMTRGTGEGYTF.

Here the CDR3 DNA reads TGTGCCAGCAACCCGGGGGATAACACTGAAGCTTTCTTT. It codes for CASNPGDNTEAFF. V is TRBV9 and J is TRBJ1-1; a possible D gene is TRBD1 (5 bases). The CDR3 totals 13 residues. The V gene's germline CDR1 is SGDLS and CDR2 YYNGEE. The ends were cut back, 6 bases at V and 2 bases at J, with 11 bases in the middle.

The rearrangement links TRBV2 to TRBJ1-1; D perhaps matches TRBD1 (5 bases). There are 13 residues in the CDR3. CDR1 SNHLY and CDR2 FYNNEI come from the germline V gene. The V and J ends lost 8 bases and 5 bases respectively, with 15 bases between them. The CDR3 sequence is CASPMEGRTEAFF. CDR3 in DNA: TGTGCCAGCCCGATGGAGGGGAGGACTGAAGCTTTCTTT.

The chain employs TRBV19 and TRBJ2-1; the match to TRBD2 covers 14 bases. This CDR3 is built from 15 residues. The germline V gene has CDR1 LNHDA and CDR2 SQIVND (reference sequence). J lost 10 bases, V lost 6 bases, and 8 bases had no gene match. The CDR3 reads CASSETSGGEREQFF. In nucleotides, the CDR3 is TGTGCCAGTAGCGAGACTAGCGGGGGGGAACGGGAGCAGTTCTTC.